The rows below give T cell receptor beta chains drawn from one sample of a study of blood T cell repertoires in COVID-19. Clones were sequenced by immunoSEQ multiplex PCR, and TCRdb holds only the in-frame ones, with some missing. The table lists roughly 90,000 clones, roughly 79% of them singletons. The source material was peripheral blood. All receptors come from a human donor in a cohort sampled during active COVID-19. Each CDR3 is given with its conserved first and last residue. Fields, in order: V gene, clone size, D gene, J gene, CDR3 protein, CDR3 DNA. A D gene is named only where the DNA matches it firmly. Clone size is given for some rows only: seen once, a few or many times, or a class if the clone is expanded.

V gene: TRBV10-3
clone size: -
D gene: TRBD2
J gene: TRBJ2-5
CDR3 protein: CAISEPSSGAQETQYF
CDR3 DNA: TGTGCCATCAGTGAGCCTTCTAGCGGGGCCCAAGAGACCCAGTACTTC

V gene: TRBV2
clone size: few
D gene: -
J gene: TRBJ2-5
CDR3 protein: CARGGGPRSGTETQYF
CDR3 DNA: TGTGCCAGGGGCGGGGGCCCCCGAAGCGGGACGGAGACCCAGTACTTC

V gene: TRBV15
clone size: -
D gene: TRBD2
J gene: TRBJ2-3
CDR3 protein: CATSRVGGSLGDTQYF
CDR3 DNA: TGTGCCACCAGCAGAGTTGGCGGGAGTTTGGGAGATACGCAGTATTTT

V gene: TRBV9
clone size: -
D gene: -
J gene: TRBJ1-6
CDR3 protein: CASSATGENSPLHF
CDR3 DNA: TGTGCCAGCAGCGCGACAGGTGAGAATTCACCCCTCCACTTT

V gene: TRBV12-3/TRBV12-4
clone size: -
D gene: -
J gene: TRBJ1-1
CDR3 protein: CASSRTGLPEAFF
CDR3 DNA: TGTGCCAGCAGCAGAACAGGGTTACCTGAAGCTTTCTTT

V gene: TRBV28
clone size: -
D gene: -
J gene: TRBJ1-2
CDR3 protein: CASSSSRGYTF
CDR3 DNA: TGTGCCAGCAGTTCCTCGCGTGGCTACACCTTC

V gene: TRBV4-1
clone size: -
D gene: -
J gene: TRBJ2-2
CDR3 protein: CASSQVNFESGELFF
CDR3 DNA: TGCGCCAGCAGCCAAGTGAATTTCGAGTCCGGGGAGCTGTTTTTT

V gene: TRBV18
clone size: -
D gene: -
J gene: TRBJ2-7
CDR3 protein: CASSLNRGGPYEQYF
CDR3 DNA: TGTGCCAGCTCACTAAACAGGGGGGGACCCTACGAGCAGTACTTC

V gene: TRBV5-4
clone size: -
D gene: -
J gene: TRBJ1-3
CDR3 protein: CASSRDSDVRGNTIYF
CDR3 DNA: TGTGCCAGCAGCCGGGATTCGGACGTACGTGGAAACACCATATATTTT

V gene: TRBV5-6
clone size: -
D gene: -
J gene: TRBJ1-1
CDR3 protein: CASSWSTRGEAFF
CDR3 DNA: TGTGCCAGCAGCTGGTCCACTCGCGGTGAAGCTTTCTTT

V gene: TRBV27
clone size: -
D gene: -
J gene: TRBJ1-2
CDR3 protein: CASSPPGKYYGYTF
CDR3 DNA: TGTGCCAGCAGTCCCCCGGGAAAATACTATGGCTACACCTTC

V gene: TRBV5-1
clone size: -
D gene: -
J gene: TRBJ1-1
CDR3 protein: CASSFSGANTEAFF
CDR3 DNA: TGCGCCAGCAGCTTTAGTGGGGCGAACACTGAAGCTTTCTTT

V gene: TRBV5-1
clone size: -
D gene: -
J gene: TRBJ2-5
CDR3 protein: CASSLNRYRQETQYF
CDR3 DNA: TGCGCCAGCAGCTTGAACCGCTACCGTCAAGAGACCCAGTACTTC

V gene: TRBV29-1
clone size: -
D gene: -
J gene: TRBJ2-6
CDR3 protein: CSVDGSGANVLTF
CDR3 DNA: TGCAGCGTTGACGGTTCTGGGGCCAACGTCCTGACTTTC

V gene: TRBV30
clone size: -
D gene: -
J gene: TRBJ1-5
CDR3 protein: CAWSGGLSNQPQHF
CDR3 DNA: TGTGCCTGGAGTGGAGGGCTCAGCAATCAGCCCCAGCATTTT

V gene: TRBV7-9
clone size: -
D gene: -
J gene: TRBJ1-2
CDR3 protein: CASSLEGANYGYTF
CDR3 DNA: TGTGCCAGCAGCTTGGAGGGAGCTAACTATGGCTACACCTTC

V gene: TRBV19
clone size: few
D gene: -
J gene: TRBJ2-1
CDR3 protein: CASSRQSSYNEQFF
CDR3 DNA: TGTGCCAGTAGCCGACAAAGCTCCTACAATGAGCAGTTCTTC

V gene: TRBV11-1
clone size: -
D gene: -
J gene: TRBJ2-7
CDR3 protein: CASSLGGAFYEQYF
CDR3 DNA: TGTGCCAGCAGCTTGGGAGGAGCTTTCTACGAGCAGTACTTC

V gene: TRBV7-9
clone size: -
D gene: -
J gene: TRBJ1-6
CDR3 protein: CASSFAGPGNSPLHF
CDR3 DNA: TGTGCCAGCAGCTTCGCGGGTCCCGGGAATTCACCCCTCCACTTT

V gene: TRBV10-3
clone size: -
D gene: TRBD2
J gene: TRBJ2-7
CDR3 protein: CAISESLGTSGRGSAYEQYF
CDR3 DNA: TGTGCCATCAGTGAGTCCCTAGGGACTAGCGGGAGAGGTAGCGCCTACGAGCAGTACTTC

V gene: TRBV20-1
clone size: -
D gene: -
J gene: TRBJ1-6
CDR3 protein: CSASGGLNSYNSPLHF
CDR3 DNA: TGCAGTGCTAGTGGGGGGCTGAACTCCTATAATTCACCCCTCCACTTT

V gene: TRBV10-2
clone size: -
D gene: TRBD2
J gene: TRBJ2-5
CDR3 protein: CASSEPLAGGMGSETQYF
CDR3 DNA: TGCGCCAGCAGTGAGCCCCTAGCGGGGGGAATGGGATCAGAGACCCAGTACTTC

V gene: TRBV5-1
clone size: -
D gene: -
J gene: TRBJ1-1
CDR3 protein: CASSLTGNTEAFF
CDR3 DNA: TGCGCCAGCAGCTTGACAGGGAACACTGAAGCTTTCTTT

V gene: TRBV10-3
clone size: once
D gene: TRBD1
J gene: TRBJ1-1
CDR3 protein: CAIRRTGNENTEAFF
CDR3 DNA: TGTGCCATCAGGAGGACAGGGAACGAGAACACTGAAGCTTTCTTT

V gene: TRBV6-4
clone size: -
D gene: TRBD2
J gene: TRBJ2-1
CDR3 protein: CASSDLPSGRRVEQFF
CDR3 DNA: TGTGCCAGCAGCGATCTTCCTAGCGGGAGAAGGGTTGAGCAGTTCTTC

V gene: TRBV27
clone size: -
D gene: TRBD1
J gene: TRBJ1-1
CDR3 protein: CASRIRQGENTEAFF
CDR3 DNA: TGTGCCAGCAGAATACGACAGGGGGAAAACACTGAAGCTTTCTTT

V gene: TRBV5-1
clone size: -
D gene: -
J gene: TRBJ2-5
CDR3 protein: CASSLAGVVETQYF
CDR3 DNA: TGCGCCAGCAGCTTGGCGGGGGTGGTAGAGACCCAGTACTTC

V gene: TRBV19
clone size: -
D gene: -
J gene: TRBJ2-1
CDR3 protein: CASSIKYHSGYEQFF
CDR3 DNA: TGTGCCAGTAGTATAAAGTACCACTCTGGTTATGAGCAGTTCTTC

V gene: TRBV14
clone size: -
D gene: -
J gene: TRBJ2-3
CDR3 protein: CASSPGTHARTDTQYF
CDR3 DNA: TGTGCCAGCAGCCCCGGGACTCACGCCCGCACAGATACGCAGTATTTT

V gene: TRBV12-3/TRBV12-4
clone size: once
D gene: -
J gene: TRBJ2-5
CDR3 protein: CASRGGQETQYF
CDR3 DNA: TGTGCCAGCAGAGGAGGTCAAGAGACCCAGTACTTC

V gene: TRBV28
clone size: -
D gene: -
J gene: TRBJ2-1
CDR3 protein: CASRPLVTTDGNEQFF
CDR3 DNA: TGTGCCAGCAGACCCCTCGTTACAACCGATGGCAATGAGCAGTTCTTC

V gene: TRBV7-9
clone size: -
D gene: TRBD2
J gene: TRBJ2-2
CDR3 protein: CASRGTSGIDTGELFF
CDR3 DNA: TGTGCCAGCAGGGGAACTAGCGGGATAGATACCGGGGAGCTGTTTTTT

V gene: TRBV11-2
clone size: -
D gene: TRBD1
J gene: TRBJ2-2
CDR3 protein: CASSLTGVSLNTGELFF
CDR3 DNA: TGTGCCAGCAGCTTGACAGGGGTCTCACTTAACACCGGGGAGCTGTTTTTT

V gene: TRBV6-6
clone size: few
D gene: -
J gene: TRBJ1-5
CDR3 protein: CASSAGEGRYQPQHF
CDR3 DNA: TGTGCCAGCAGCGCCGGGGAGGGGCGGTATCAGCCCCAGCATTTT

V gene: TRBV28
clone size: -
D gene: -
J gene: TRBJ2-2
CDR3 protein: CATRDTNTGELFF
CDR3 DNA: TGTGCCACCCGGGACACCAACACCGGGGAGCTGTTTTTT

V gene: TRBV6-6
clone size: once
D gene: -
J gene: TRBJ1-5
CDR3 protein: CASSATGNQPQHF
CDR3 DNA: TGTGCCAGCAGTGCCACGGGGAATCAGCCCCAGCATTTT

V gene: TRBV28
clone size: -
D gene: TRBD2
J gene: TRBJ2-5
CDR3 protein: CASSLSLGTTSGKQETQYF
CDR3 DNA: TGTGCCAGCAGTTTATCACTTGGAACGACTAGCGGGAAACAAGAGACCCAGTACTTC

V gene: TRBV5-5
clone size: few
D gene: TRBD2
J gene: TRBJ2-1
CDR3 protein: CASSLMGGRIYNEQFF
CDR3 DNA: TGTGCCAGCAGCTTGATGGGCGGGAGAATCTACAATGAGCAGTTCTTC

V gene: TRBV29-1
clone size: -
D gene: -
J gene: TRBJ1-1
CDR3 protein: CSVARGGFTEAFF
CDR3 DNA: TGCAGCGTAGCGAGGGGGGGATTCACTGAAGCTTTCTTT

V gene: TRBV3-1/TRBV3-2
clone size: -
D gene: -
J gene: TRBJ2-1
CDR3 protein: CASSQAGEQFF
CDR3 DNA: TGTGCCAGCAGCCAAGCAGGTGAGCAGTTCTTC

V gene: TRBV5-8
clone size: -
D gene: -
J gene: TRBJ1-6
CDR3 protein: CASSLLAGVSLSLHF
CDR3 DNA: TGTGCCAGCAGCTTATTAGCGGGAGTATCCTTGTCCCTCCACTTT

V gene: TRBV7-2
clone size: -
D gene: -
J gene: TRBJ2-7
CDR3 protein: CASSLVTNYEQYF
CDR3 DNA: TGTGCCAGCAGCTTAGTAACAAACTACGAGCAGTACTTC

V gene: TRBV2
clone size: -
D gene: -
J gene: TRBJ1-2
CDR3 protein: CASSPGIRSGYTF
CDR3 DNA: TGTGCCAGCAGCCCCGGGATCCGTAGTGGCTACACCTTC

V gene: TRBV5-1
clone size: -
D gene: -
J gene: TRBJ2-1
CDR3 protein: CASSIMPGNSYNEQFF
CDR3 DNA: TGCGCCAGCAGCATTATGCCGGGAAACTCCTACAATGAGCAGTTCTTC

V gene: TRBV25-1
clone size: -
D gene: -
J gene: TRBJ2-3
CDR3 protein: CASEKGADTQYF
CDR3 DNA: TGTGCCAGCGAAAAGGGGGCAGATACGCAGTATTTT

V gene: TRBV6-6
clone size: once
D gene: TRBD1
J gene: TRBJ2-1
CDR3 protein: CASSPFWTGEPYNEQFF
CDR3 DNA: TGTGCCAGCAGTCCCTTTTGGACAGGCGAGCCCTACAATGAGCAGTTCTTC

V gene: TRBV10-2
clone size: -
D gene: TRBD2
J gene: TRBJ2-2
CDR3 protein: CAGGTRDTGELFF
CDR3 DNA: TGCGCCGGCGGGACTAGGGACACCGGGGAGCTGTTTTTT

V gene: TRBV28
clone size: once
D gene: -
J gene: TRBJ1-5
CDR3 protein: CASSSAGYSNQPQHF
CDR3 DNA: TGTGCCAGCAGTTCGGCGGGCTATAGCAATCAGCCCCAGCATTTT

V gene: TRBV5-4
clone size: -
D gene: -
J gene: TRBJ2-5
CDR3 protein: CASHRDVGETQYF
CDR3 DNA: TGTGCCAGTCACAGGGATGTCGGAGAGACCCAGTACTTC